A single sample is the source of the 16 T cell receptor beta chains below, sequenced in a study of blood T cell repertoires in COVID-19. Profiled with immunoSEQ multiplex PCR; TCRdb holds only in-frame clones, not every one. Seen here are some 250,000 clones, more than 85% observed once, and the top ten hold 8% to 10%. Sequenced: PBMCs or T cells enriched from blood (not recorded which). The receptors shown here come from a middle-aged man who had recovered from COVID-19.

The chain uses TRBV19 and TRBJ1-5; 7 bases map to TRBD1. Germline CDR1 and CDR2: LNHDA and SQIVND (reference sequence). This CDR3 is built from 16 residues. V lost 6 bases and J lost 1; bases outside the gene matches: 9. The CDR3 coding sequence is TGTGCCAGTAGACCATACGGGACAGCGAGCAATCAGCCCCAGCATTTT. Translating gives CASRPYGTASNQPQHF.

The V and J genes are TRBV5-1 and TRBJ2-3; 10 nucleotides agree with TRBD2. The germline gives CDR1 SGHRS, CDR2 YFSETQ. J was trimmed by 7 bases and V by 1 base; bases with no gene match: 3. The CDR3 spans 14 residues. The CDR3 bases are TGCGCCAGCAGCTTGACTAGCGGGGTAAATACGCAGTATTTT. Its translation: CASSLTSGVNTQYF. Full variable domain (remainder filled in from reference TRBV5-1 and TRBJ2-3): KAGVTQTPRYLIKTRGQQVTLSCSPISGHRSVSWYQQTPGQGLQFLFEYFSETQRNKGNFPGRFSGRQFSNSRSEMNVSTLELGDSALYLCASSLTSGVNTQYFGPGTRLTVL.

This clone was detected once. The chain is built from TRBV10-1 and TRBJ2-1; tentatively, D is TRBD2 (6 bases). This CDR3 has 14 residues. The germline CDR1 and CDR2 sequences are WNHNN and SYGVQD (reference sequence). V gave up 0 bases and J gave up 5 bases, with 8 bases separating them. This chain's CDR3 is CASSESGGNNEQFF. CDR3 nucleotide sequence: TGCGCCAGCAGTGAGTCGGGGGGAAACAATGAGCAGTTCTTC.

The J gene is TRBJ1-4, the V gene TRBV14, with D possibly matching TRBD1 (6 bases). The CDR3 spans 15 residues. The germline V gene has CDR1 SGHDN and CDR2 FVKESK. V was clipped by 5 bases and J by 0 bases, with 10 bases between them. This CDR3 reads CASSSHRATNEKLFF. The CDR3 DNA follows: TGTGCCAGCAGCAGTCACAGGGCAACTAATGAAAAACTGTTTTTT.

The chain couples TRBV7-8 to TRBJ2-1; no clear D gene. The CDR3 extends over 15 amino acids. Looked up from germline, CDR1 is SGHVS and CDR2 is FQNEAQ. V gave up 1 base and J gave up 0 bases, with 7 bases separating them. The CDR3 spells CASSLVASSYNEQFF. The CDR3 DNA is TGTGCCAGCAGCTTAGTAGCCAGCTCCTACAATGAGCAGTTCTTC.

A single count supports this clone. Other DNA sequences within the sample encode an identical CDR3. The chain recombines TRBV19 with TRBJ1-1; TRBD1 aligns across 10 bases. There are 14 residues in the CDR3. CDR1 LNHDA and CDR2 SQIVND come from the germline V gene (reference sequence). V trimming: 1 base; J trimming: 4 bases; junction bases outside the gene matches: 0. CDR3 amino acids: CASSIGDRGTEAFF. The CDR3 DNA reads TGTGCCAGTAGTATAGGGGACAGGGGCACTGAAGCTTTCTTT.

V and J are TRBV5-1 and TRBJ1-2; 7 positions match TRBD1. Germline V gene sequence: CDR1 SGHRS, CDR2 YFSETQ. The CDR3 contains 15 residues. V was clipped by 4 bases and J by 13 bases; unmatched bases: 19. In DNA, the CDR3 is TGCGCCAGCAGCAATATCCGGGACAGTGGACCCCTGGGCACCTTC. It yields the protein CASSNIRDSGPLGTF.

The chain joins TRBV7-9 to TRBJ1-1; D ambiguous. The CDR3 contains 14 residues. The V end lost 2 bases, the J end lost 1 base, and 8 bases lay between the germline ends. Germline V CDR1 and CDR2: SEHNR, FQNEAQ (reference sequence). The CDR3 nucleotides read TGTGCCAGCAGCTTACTCGTCTCGAACACTGAAGCTTTCTTT. Translating gives CASSLLVSNTEAFF.

The V and J genes are TRBV12-3 or TRBV12-4 and TRBJ2-7; D might be TRBD2 (6 bases). This CDR3 is 13 amino acids long. Trimming removed 6 bases at V and 2 bases at J, with 11 bases between. In nucleotides, the CDR3 is TGTGCCAGCAGCGGGACGGGAGCCTACGAGCAGTACTTC. It translates to CASSGTGAYEQYF.

The chain recombines TRBV7-2 with TRBJ2-3, with D possibly TRBD2 on 6 matching bases. Germline assignment: CDR1 SGHTA and CDR2 FQGNSA. The CDR3 sequence is 14 residues long. Trimming took off 1 base at V and 11 bases at J, with 16 bases between the two ends. The CDR3 DNA reads TGTGCCAGCAGCTTAGATGCGCGGGATGGGCGGCAGTATTTT. This translates into CASSLDARDGRQYF. Drawing the rest from reference TRBV7-2 and TRBJ2-3, the complete variable domain is GAGVSQSPSNKVTEKGKDVELRCDPISGHTALYWYRQSLGQGLEFLIYFQGNSAPDKSGLPSDRFSAERTGGSVSTLTIQRTQQEDSAVYLCASSLDARDGRQYFGPGTRLTVL.

J is TRBJ2-1 and V is TRBV28; D is unresolved. CDR3 length: 13 residues. Germline CDR1 is MDHEN and CDR2 is SYDVKM. V was clipped by 3 bases and J by 2 bases, with 5 bases between them. The CDR3 bases are TGTGCCAGCAGTTTCTTTACCTACAATGAGCAGTTCTTC. It is translated as CASSFFTYNEQFF.

J is TRBJ1-1 and V is TRBV28; 9 nucleotides line up with TRBD1. The CDR3 totals 14 residues. V gave up 6 bases and J gave up 2 bases; unmatched junction bases: 4. Germline V lookup: CDR1 MDHEN, CDR2 SYDVKM. CDR3 loop: CASSQGQGNTEAFF. CDR3 nucleotides: TGTGCCAGCAGCCAGGGACAGGGTAACACTGAAGCTTTCTTT.

The genes are TRBV11-2 and TRBJ2-1; 9 nucleotides match TRBD2. J lost 1 base, V lost 3 bases, and 1 base had no gene match. Germline-derived CDR1 and CDR2 are SGHAT and FQNNGV. This CDR3 spans 15 amino acids. CDR3: CASSFSGSSYNEQFF. CDR3 coding DNA: TGTGCCAGCAGCTTTAGCGGGAGTTCCTACAATGAGCAGTTCTTC.

The chain joins TRBV28 to TRBJ1-4; 9 positions match TRBD1. V gave up 5 bases and J gave up 6 bases; unmatched junction bases: 7. CDR1 and CDR2 (germline): MDHEN, SYDVKM. CDR3 length: 15 residues. The CDR3 nucleotides are TGTGCCAGCAGTGTAATGGGACAGGGAGATGAAAAACTGTTTTTT. Translating it yields CASSVMGQGDEKLFF.

The chain couples TRBV11-3 to TRBJ1-2; 9 bases match TRBD1. Germline CDR1 reads SGHNT; CDR2 reads YENEEA. The CDR3 contains 16 residues. V lost 5 bases, J lost 4 bases, and 11 bases stayed unmatched. CDR3 in DNA: TGTGCCAGCAGCAGGGGAGAGACAGGGGGGAGCTATGGCTACACCTTC. It translates to CASSRGETGGSYGYTF.

This chain joins TRBV5-1 and TRBJ1-2; no clear D gene. The CDR3 is 13 amino acids. The V gene's germline CDR1 is SGHRS and CDR2 YFSETQ. V lost 0 bases and J 8 bases, leaving 11 bases between the germline ends. The CDR3 nucleotides read TGCGCCAGCAGCTTGGAGACTTCTCGGGGCTACACCTTC. This gives the protein CASSLETSRGYTF.